Below are 10 T cell receptor beta chains sequenced from a single sample in a study of CD8+ T cells in alopecia areata. RNA was extracted and reverse transcribed into cDNA as the sequencing template. The data were produced by immunoSEQ multiplex PCR, yet TCRdb's version contains in-frame clones alone and is incomplete. The sample shows approximately 30,000 clones, about two thirds of them seen only once. The sample comprised NKG2D-high CD8+ T cells sorted from blood. The receptor source for this set is a human donor with alopecia areata.

By sample share, this clone is medium-sized. The rearrangement joins TRBV28 to TRBJ2-7; no firm D call. This CDR3 is built from 11 residues. The germline V and J ends were trimmed by 5 bases and 6 bases, with 8 bases remaining between them. CDR1 is MDHEN and CDR2 is SYDVKM in the germline V gene. In nucleotides, the CDR3 is TGTGCCAGCAGTCCTTATGGCGAGCAGTACTTC. This codes for CASSPYGEQYF.

There are a few counts of this clone. This rearrangement joins TRBV29-1 to TRBJ2-7, with 13 positions matching TRBD2. The CDR3 has 13 residues. The germline V gene encodes CDR1 SQVTM and CDR2 ANQGSEA. The V gene end was trimmed by 6 bases and the J gene end by 5 bases; junction bases not matched to a gene: 4. In DNA form, the CDR3 reads TGCAGCGTCGTGGGACTAGCGGGACACGAGCAGTACTTC. It specifies CSVVGLAGHEQYF.

This chain connects TRBV11-2 to TRBJ2-7; D is tentatively TRBD1 or TRBD2 (6 bases each). Germline loops: CDR1 SGHAT, CDR2 FQNNGV. V gave up 2 bases and J gave up 2 bases, with 10 bases separating them. CDR3 length: 14 amino acids. Written as DNA, the CDR3 is TGTGCCAGCAGCTTATACGGGGGCACCTACGAGCAGTACTTC. It is translated as CASSLYGGTYEQYF.

The V gene is TRBV6-1, the J gene TRBJ2-7; D remains ambiguous. The CDR3 consists of 11 residues. V was trimmed by 2 bases and J by 6 bases, leaving 5 bases between them. CDR1 is MNHNS, CDR2 SASEGT, per germline. CDR3: CASSESREQYF. The CDR3 DNA is TGTGCCAGCAGTGAATCTCGCGAGCAGTACTTC.

This clone is medium-sized in the sample. The CDR3 bases are TGTGCCAGCTCACCAACTATGCCGGAGACTCCGTACTACGAGCAGTACTTC. The encoded protein is CASSPTMPETPYYEQYF. This chain links TRBV18 with TRBJ2-7; D is uncertain. Germline values: CDR1 KGHSH, CDR2 LQKENI. V shed 2 bases and J shed 3 bases, with 20 bases lying between them. The CDR3 loop spans 17 amino acids.

The rearrangement uses TRBV7-6 and TRBJ2-3; D may be TRBD2 (5 bases). The ends were cut back, 2 bases at V and 4 bases at J, with 16 bases in the middle. Germline CDR1 is SGHVS and CDR2 is FNYEAQ. This CDR3 contains 16 residues. Here the CDR3 reads CASSLPYVGSADTQYF. DNA of the CDR3: TGTGCCAGCAGCTTACCTTATGTGGGGAGTGCAGATACGCAGTATTTT.

This clone was observed a handful of times. The genes are TRBV18 and TRBJ1-3, with 7 nucleotides matching TRBD1. V dropped 0 bases and J dropped 0; count of bases not matched to a gene: 8. Germline CDR1 is KGHSH and CDR2 is LQKENI. The CDR3 totals 18 residues. The CDR3 reads CASSPPGTGANSGNTIYF. The CDR3 DNA reads TGTGCCAGCTCACCACCGGGAACAGGGGCCAACTCTGGAAACACCATATATTTT.

The chain combines TRBV6-6 with TRBJ2-4; D is perhaps TRBD1 or TRBD2 (5 bases each). Trimming removed 2 bases from V and 4 bases from J, with 9 bases in between. This CDR3 is 14 amino acids long. CDR1 is MNHNY, CDR2 SVGAGI, per germline (reference sequence). CDR3 coding DNA: TGTGCCAGCAGTTACCGGGACGGAAAAAACATTCAGTACTTC. Its protein product is CASSYRDGKNIQYF.

The gene calls are TRBV7-9 and TRBJ2-7; no clear D gene. The germline V gene encodes CDR1 SEHNR and CDR2 FQNEAQ (reference sequence). The CDR3 sequence is 13 residues long. V was shortened by 4 bases and J by 5 bases, with 12 bases between the two germline ends. CDR3 residues: CASSSPANHEQYF. CDR3 coding DNA: TGTGCCAGCAGCTCCCCTGCCAATCACGAGCAGTACTTC.

This chain joins TRBV6-5 and TRBJ2-1; D gene unclear. The CDR3 has 14 residues. The germline V gene has CDR1 MNHEY and CDR2 SVGAGI. Trimming pared 7 bases from V and 7 bases from J, leaving 17 bases between. The CDR3 DNA sequence: TGTGCCAGCACCAAGGTGGGCTGGATAAATGAGCAGTTCTTC. Protein sequence: CASTKVGWINEQFF.